Following are 12 T cell receptor beta chains from one sample sequenced in a study of neoadjuvant anti-PD-1 for oral cavity cancer (dated by TCRdb to the early 2020s). Read against the paper, the sample's time point label means: before neoadjuvant nivolumab. The library was built by means of the immunoSEQ multiplex PCR assay. The table comes from immuneACCESS by way of TCRdb, which keeps in-frame sequences with V and J called. Part of the clones is missing from these tables; in studies checked, under half for an unresolved V gene and the rest for unknown reasons. The sample has 12,000 or so clones on record, about 67% of them singletons. The top ten clonotypes cover over 6.5% of the sample. Here the sequenced sample was tumor tissue, taken before nivolumab (anti-PD-1) treatment. These receptors all come from a person between 40 and 85 years old with oral cavity squamous cell carcinoma. The donor label of this sample is uncertain.

V and J are TRBV7-9 and TRBJ2-5, with a weak D call TRBD1 (5 bases). Germline loops: CDR1 SEHNR, CDR2 FQNEAQ (reference sequence). The CDR3 totals 13 residues. Trimming cost V 3 bases and J 5 bases, with 10 bases left between them. CDR3 amino acids: CASSFLGVETQYF. Here the CDR3 DNA reads TGTGCCAGCAGCTTTTTAGGGGTGGAGACCCAGTACTTC.

This clone was seen just once. J is TRBJ2-7 and V is TRBV5-5; the match to TRBD1 covers 7 bases. J gave up 1 base and V 2 bases, and 6 bases lay outside the gene matches. Germline V CDR1 and CDR2: SGHKS, YYEKEE (reference sequence). The length of the CDR3 is 15 residues. CDR3 bases: TGTGCCAGCAGCTTCTGGACAGGTTCTTCCTACGAGCAGTACTTC. Translating it yields CASSFWTGSSYEQYF.

V usage is TRBV7-9 and J usage is TRBJ2-6, with a weak D call TRBD1 (6 bases). From germline, CDR1 is SEHNR and CDR2 FQNEAQ (reference sequence). The length of the CDR3 is 15 residues. The ends were cut back, 6 bases at V and 0 bases at J, with 9 bases in the middle. This CDR3 reads CASRLQGSGANVLTF. CDR3 DNA: TGTGCCAGCAGACTACAGGGCTCTGGGGCCAACGTCCTGACTTTC.

The chain is built from TRBV4-2 and TRBJ2-3, with D hard to call. The CDR3 totals 15 residues. The V and J ends lost 3 bases and 2 bases respectively, with 12 bases between them. Germline loops: CDR1 LGHNA, CDR2 YNFKEQ. The CDR3 DNA reads as TGTGCCAGCAGCCATCGGCGCGATCACACAGATACGCAGTATTTT. This gives the protein CASSHRRDHTDTQYF.

This sequence joins TRBV14 and TRBJ2-7; 11 positions match TRBD2. CDR1 is SGHDN, CDR2 FVKESK, per germline. CDR3 length: 15 amino acids. Trimming at V came to 4 bases and at J to 12 bases, leaving 14 bases not matched to a gene. The DNA for the CDR3 is TGTGCCAGCAGCCGGAAACTAGCGGGGGCCCTTGGAGCGTACTTC. Translated, it gives CASSRKLAGALGAYF.

By proportion, this clone is medium-sized (0.01 to 0.1%). This sequence joins TRBV7-9 and TRBJ1-4, with D perhaps TRBD1 (5 bases). The V and J ends lost 2 bases and 8 bases respectively, with 12 bases between them. Germline assignment: CDR1 SEHNR and CDR2 FQNEAQ (reference sequence). The CDR3 is made up of 14 amino acids. The CDR3 DNA sequence: TGTGCCAGCAGCTTATCAGGGTTCGGAGAAAAACTGTTTTTT. Its protein product is CASSLSGFGEKLFF.

The chain couples TRBV6-1 to TRBJ2-1; the match to TRBD2 covers 16 bases. The CDR3 has 14 residues. After removal of 5 bases from V and 16 bases from J, the junction contained 8 bases not matched to a gene. CDR1 is MNHNS and CDR2 is SASEGT in the germline V gene. As DNA, the CDR3 is TGTGCCAGCAGTACCGGGACTAGCGGGAGGGCCTCTTTCTTC. Protein: CASSTGTSGRASFF.

The chain employs TRBV6-1 and TRBJ2-5; D is possibly TRBD1 (6 bases). Trimming pared 7 bases from V and 5 bases from J, leaving 17 bases between. In germline, CDR1 is MNHNS, CDR2 SASEGT. This CDR3 spans 14 amino acids. The CDR3 nucleotides are TGTGCCAGCAACCAACAGGGCCCCAAGGAGACCCAGTACTTC. Translated: CASNQQGPKETQYF.

The genes are TRBV29-1 and TRBJ2-1; D gene ambiguous. V was trimmed by 4 bases and J by 5 bases, leaving 9 bases between them. This CDR3 has 12 amino acids. CDR1 SQVTM and CDR2 ANQGSEA come from the germline V gene. The CDR3 region has the DNA TGCAGCGTTGTGGTAGGCAACAATGAGCAGTTCTTC. It yields the protein CSVVVGNNEQFF.

V usage is TRBV2 and J usage is TRBJ1-5, with D maybe TRBD1 (6 bases). Trimming removed 7 bases at V and 0 bases at J, with 13 bases between. There are 15 residues in the CDR3. Germline CDR1 SNHLY, CDR2 FYNNEI. CDR3 bases: TGTGCCAGCAAAGGACAGATTTTTAGCAATCAGCCCCAGCATTTT. It codes for CASKGQIFSNQPQHF.

This clone is medium-sized. The chain couples TRBV5-5 to TRBJ1-1; 8 positions agree with TRBD1. Germline trimming cut 3 bases from V and 1 base from J; bases unmatched to any gene: 5. The CDR3 extends over 15 amino acids. CDR1 and CDR2 from the germline V gene are SGHKS and YYEKEE (reference sequence). CDR3 loop: CASSSMTGENTEAFF. In nucleotides, the CDR3 is TGTGCCAGCAGCTCAATGACAGGGGAGAACACTGAAGCTTTCTTT.

This chain joins TRBV5-1 and TRBJ1-2; unclear D gene. CDR1 and CDR2 from the germline V gene are SGHRS and YFSETQ. V lost 0 bases to trimming and J lost 6 bases, with 9 bases between them. The CDR3 sequence is 13 residues long. The CDR3 protein is CASSLGTVNGYTF. In DNA form, the CDR3 reads TGCGCCAGCAGCTTGGGGACGGTTAATGGCTACACCTTC.